The sequence of this TCR beta chain was determined in a study of blood T cells in healthy people across ages. Overall study context: Capture by template switching was about one barcoded beta molecule per two T cells.

Researchers report isolating at least 6.5 million PBMCs per sample. The CDR3 runs to 15 residues. The germline V gene encodes CDR1 SGHTA and CDR2 FQGTGA. The V end was cut by 4 bases, the J end by 4 bases, with 15 bases between. Using a J-beta primer mix together with a sample-barcoded 5' primer, a second PCR was run for about 6 to 11 cycles. TCRdb called the 5' RACE reads again in MiXCR, with one record for every CDR3 protein. The profile shows about 1.1 million distinct CDR3 sequences, under 40% of them singletons. This clonotype originated in a man between 18 and 35 years old in good health. The specimen sequenced was blood. This chain connects TRBV7-3 to TRBJ2-3; no firm D call. CDR3 nucleotide sequence: TGTGCCAGCAGCTCGAACAACTCCCCCGCAGATACGCAGTATTTT. Translating it yields CASSSNNSPADTQYF.